This T cell receptor (beta chain) was recorded in a study of blood T cell repertoires in COVID-19. Authors' methods: Reference gene primer amplification gave estimated nucleated cell counts. Libraries were prepared by immunoSEQ multiplex PCR; TCRdb keeps only in-frame clonotypes and omits some of them. V and J calls and clone size are those listed in that table; D and trimming were worked out from the DNA. The sample lists about 74,000 clones, roughly four fifths occurring once. The germline V gene encodes CDR1 SGHRS and CDR2 YFSETQ. The CDR3 is made up of 14 amino acids. The V end was cut by 6 bases, the J end by 7 bases, with 19 bases between.

This chain joins TRBV5-1 and TRBJ2-5, with a possible D match to TRBD1 (8 bases). The sequencing sample was made of peripheral blood. The TCR was taken from a man between 65 and 85 years old with acute or convalescent COVID-19. The CDR3 region has the DNA TGCGCCAGCACCTCTGGACAGGGCGGGGGGACCCAGTACTTC. Its translation: CASTSGQGGGTQYF. Based on the CDR3 plus reference TRBV5-1 and TRBJ2-5, the full variable domain is KAGVTQTPRYLIKTRGQQVTLSCSPISGHRSVSWYQQTPGQGLQFLFEYFSETQRNKGNFPGRFSGRQFSNSRSEMNVSTLELGDSALYLCASTSGQGGGTQYFGPGTRLLVL.